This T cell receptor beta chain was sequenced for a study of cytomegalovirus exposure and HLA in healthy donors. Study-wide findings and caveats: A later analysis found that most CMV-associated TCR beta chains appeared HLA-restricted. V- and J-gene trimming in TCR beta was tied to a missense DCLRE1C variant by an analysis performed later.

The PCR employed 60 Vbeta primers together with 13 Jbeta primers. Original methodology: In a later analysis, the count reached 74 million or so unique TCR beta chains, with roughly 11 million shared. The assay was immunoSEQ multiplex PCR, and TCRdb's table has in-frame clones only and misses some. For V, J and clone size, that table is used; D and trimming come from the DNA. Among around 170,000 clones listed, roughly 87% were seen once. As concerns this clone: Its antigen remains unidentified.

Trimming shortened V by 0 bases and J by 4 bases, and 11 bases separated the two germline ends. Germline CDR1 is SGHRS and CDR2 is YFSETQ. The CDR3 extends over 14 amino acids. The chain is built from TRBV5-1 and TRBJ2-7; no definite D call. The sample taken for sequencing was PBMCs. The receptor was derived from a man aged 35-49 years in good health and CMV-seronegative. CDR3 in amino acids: CASSLDSFPYEQYF. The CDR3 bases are TGCGCCAGCAGCTTGGATAGTTTCCCTTACGAGCAGTACTTC. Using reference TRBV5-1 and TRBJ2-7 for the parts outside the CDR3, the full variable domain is KAGVTQTPRYLIKTRGQQVTLSCSPISGHRSVSWYQQTPGQGLQFLFEYFSETQRNKGNFPGRFSGRQFSNSRSEMNVSTLELGDSALYLCASSLDSFPYEQYFGPGTRLTVT.